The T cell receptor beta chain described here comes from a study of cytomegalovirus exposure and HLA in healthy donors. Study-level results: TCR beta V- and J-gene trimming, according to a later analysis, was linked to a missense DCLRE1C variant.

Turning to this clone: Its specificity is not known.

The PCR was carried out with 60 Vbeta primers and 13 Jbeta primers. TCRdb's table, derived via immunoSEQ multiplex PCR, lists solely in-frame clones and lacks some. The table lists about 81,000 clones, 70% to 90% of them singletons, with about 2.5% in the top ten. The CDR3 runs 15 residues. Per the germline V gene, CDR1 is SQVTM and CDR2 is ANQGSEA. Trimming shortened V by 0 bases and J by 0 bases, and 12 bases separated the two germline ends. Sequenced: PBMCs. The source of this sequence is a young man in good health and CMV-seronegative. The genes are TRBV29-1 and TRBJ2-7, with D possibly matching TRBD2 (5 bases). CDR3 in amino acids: CSVEDPGRGSYEQYF. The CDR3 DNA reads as TGCAGCGTTGAAGATCCTGGTCGGGGCTCCTACGAGCAGTACTTC.